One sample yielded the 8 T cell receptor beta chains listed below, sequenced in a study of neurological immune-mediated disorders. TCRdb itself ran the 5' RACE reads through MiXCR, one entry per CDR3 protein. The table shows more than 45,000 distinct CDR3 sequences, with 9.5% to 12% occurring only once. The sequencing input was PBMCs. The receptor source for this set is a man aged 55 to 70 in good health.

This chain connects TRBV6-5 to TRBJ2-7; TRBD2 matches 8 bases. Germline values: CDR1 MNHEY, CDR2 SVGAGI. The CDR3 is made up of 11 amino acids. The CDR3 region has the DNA TGCGCCAGCCGGGAGGGATACGAGCAGTACGTC. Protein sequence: CASREGYEQYV.

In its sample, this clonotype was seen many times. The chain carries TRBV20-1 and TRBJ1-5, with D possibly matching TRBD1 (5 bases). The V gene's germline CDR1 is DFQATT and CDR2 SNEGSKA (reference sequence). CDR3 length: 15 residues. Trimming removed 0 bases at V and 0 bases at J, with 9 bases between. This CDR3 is CSARDPGNSNQPQHF. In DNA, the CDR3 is TGCAGTGCTAGAGATCCAGGGAATAGCAATCAGCCCCAGCATTTT.

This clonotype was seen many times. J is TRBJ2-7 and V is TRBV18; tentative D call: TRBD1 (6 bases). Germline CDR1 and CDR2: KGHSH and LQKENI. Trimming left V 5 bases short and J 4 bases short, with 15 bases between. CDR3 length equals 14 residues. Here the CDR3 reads CASSFGQTNYEQYF. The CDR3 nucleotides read TGTGCCAGCTCATTTGGACAGACTAATTACGAGCAGTACTTC. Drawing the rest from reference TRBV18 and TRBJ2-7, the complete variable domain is NAGVMQNPRHLVRRRGQEARLRCSPMKGHSHVYWYRQLPEEGLKFMVYLQKENIIDESGMPKERFSAEFPKEGPSILRIQQVVRGDSAAYFCASSFGQTNYEQYFGPGTRLTVT.

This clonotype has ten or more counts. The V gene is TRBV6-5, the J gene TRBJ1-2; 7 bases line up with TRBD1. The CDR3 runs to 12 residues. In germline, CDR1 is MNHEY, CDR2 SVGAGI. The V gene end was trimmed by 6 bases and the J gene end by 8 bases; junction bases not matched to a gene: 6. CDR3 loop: CASRPQGGGYTF. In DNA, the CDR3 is TGTGCCAGCAGGCCCCAGGGGGGGGGCTACACCTTC.

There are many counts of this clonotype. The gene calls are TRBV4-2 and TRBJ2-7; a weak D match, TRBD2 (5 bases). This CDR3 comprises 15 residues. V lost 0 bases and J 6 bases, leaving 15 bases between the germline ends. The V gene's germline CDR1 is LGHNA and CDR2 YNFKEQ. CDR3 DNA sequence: TGTGCCAGCAGCCAAGACTCGGACCAGGCGGGCGAGCAGTACTTC. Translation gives CASSQDSDQAGEQYF.

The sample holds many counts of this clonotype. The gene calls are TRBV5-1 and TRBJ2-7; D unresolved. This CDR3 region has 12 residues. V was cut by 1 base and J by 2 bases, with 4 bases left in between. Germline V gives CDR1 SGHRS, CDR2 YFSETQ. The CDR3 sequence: CASSLSAYEQYF. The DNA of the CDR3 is TGCGCCAGCAGCTTGAGCGCCTACGAGCAGTACTTC. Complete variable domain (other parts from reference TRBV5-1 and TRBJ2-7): KAGVTQTPRYLIKTRGQQVTLSCSPISGHRSVSWYQQTPGQGLQFLFEYFSETQRNKGNFPGRFSGRQFSNSRSEMNVSTLELGDSALYLCASSLSAYEQYFGPGTRLTVT.

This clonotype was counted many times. The CDR3 DNA reads TGTGCCAGCAGACAACAGCAAGGAGCGTATTTT. It is translated as CASRQQQGAYF. The V and J genes are TRBV28 and TRBJ2-3, with D unresolved. The CDR3 runs to 11 residues. CDR1 and CDR2 from the germline V gene are MDHEN and SYDVKM. The V gene lost 6 bases and the J gene lost 14 bases, with 15 bases spanning the gap.

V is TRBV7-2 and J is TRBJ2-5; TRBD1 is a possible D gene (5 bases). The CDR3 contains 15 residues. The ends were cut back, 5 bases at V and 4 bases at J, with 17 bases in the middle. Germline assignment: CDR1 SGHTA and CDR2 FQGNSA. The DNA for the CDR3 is TGTGCCAGCAGCCCCTTGGGGCAGGGTCGAGAGACCCAGTACTTC. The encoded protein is CASSPLGQGRETQYF.